The 19 T cell receptor beta chains presented below share a single source sample, sequenced in a study of molecular identifiers for immune sequencing clone quantification. A single record per CDR3 protein comes from TCRdb applying MiXCR to the PCR reads. The data show over 600,000 distinct CDR3 sequences, 15% to 20% seen once. Sequenced sample: naive CD8+ T cells from blood, with Jurkat cell RNA spiked in. Sample subset: FACS-sorted CD8+CD4-CCR7+CD45RA+ naive T cells. Receptors were obtained from a human donor in good health. Some libraries in this study had Jurkat cell RNA spiked in.

Ten or more counts support this clonotype. V and J are TRBV10-2 and TRBJ2-6; the D gene is possibly TRBD1 (6 bases). With 1 base removed from V and 4 bases from J, the gap between germline ends came to 11 bases. This CDR3 has 16 amino acids. Germline loops: CDR1 WSHSY, CDR2 SAAADI. This chain's CDR3 is CASSELGAQGANVLTF. In DNA, the CDR3 is TGCGCCAGCAGTGAGTTGGGGGCGCAGGGGGCCAACGTCCTGACTTTC.

As to this clonotype: A much larger clone differs from this one at a single base, so this may be a read error. The chain is built from TRBV6-5 and TRBJ1-1, with 7 bases lining up with TRBD1. This CDR3 has 17 amino acids. Germline values: CDR1 MNHEY, CDR2 SVGAGI. With 8 bases clipped from V and 0 bases from J, the junction kept 15 bases outside the gene matches. CDR3 amino acids: CASRHGQVRAMNTEAFF. DNA for the CDR3: TGTGCCAGCCGTCACGGACAGGTCCGGGCGATGAACACTGAAGCTTTCTTT.

The table lists this clonotype with many counts. V is TRBV5-1 and J is TRBJ1-1; TRBD1 agrees at 12 bases. Unmatched junction bases numbered 9, after V lost 3 bases and J lost 3 bases. This CDR3 has 17 amino acids. The germline gives CDR1 SGHRS, CDR2 YFSETQ. CDR3 sequence reads: CASSWGQGAVRDTEAFF. CDR3 sequence (DNA): TGCGCCAGCAGCTGGGGACAGGGGGCGGTCCGGGACACTGAAGCTTTCTTT.

This clonotype was seen just once. With a much larger clone just one base away, this may be a read error. The rearrangement joins TRBV4-3 to TRBJ2-1; D tentatively reads TRBD1 or TRBD2 (5 bases each). CDR1 is LGHNA, CDR2 YSLEER, per germline. This CDR3 comprises 15 residues. Trimming took 2 bases from V and 8 from J, leaving 16 bases between them. The CDR3 region has the DNA TGCGCCAGCAGCCAATTCGGGGACGACGCCGATGAGCAGTTCTTC. It yields the protein CASSQFGDDADEQFF.

This clonotype has a handful of counts. This chain links TRBV11-3 with TRBJ2-1; 14 bases map to TRBD2. This CDR3 is 16 amino acids long. Trimming removed 2 bases from V and 8 bases from J; junction bases left unmatched: 5. The germline gives CDR1 SGHNT, CDR2 YENEEA. The CDR3 DNA is TGTGCCAGCAGCTTAAAGGGGACTAGCGGGAGAGATGAGCAGTTCTTC. Encoded protein: CASSLKGTSGRDEQFF.

This clonotype was observed at least ten times. The chain carries TRBV12-3 or TRBV12-4 and TRBJ1-1; 7 bases are shared with TRBD1. Germline trimming cut 5 bases from V and 0 bases from J; bases unmatched to any gene: 9. The CDR3 contains 16 residues. The DNA of the CDR3 is TGTGCCAGCAGTCAGGACAGGTTACCTATGAACACTGAAGCTTTCTTT. Translating it yields CASSQDRLPMNTEAFF.

The chain uses TRBV19 and TRBJ2-3; TRBD2 agrees at 8 bases. In germline, CDR1 is LNHDA, CDR2 SQIVND (reference sequence). Unmatched junction bases numbered 4, after V lost 3 bases and J lost 5 bases. This CDR3 is 14 amino acids long. CDR3 sequence (DNA): TGTGCCAGTAGTATCCGGGGGGGAGAAGATACGCAGTATTTT. It encodes CASSIRGGEDTQYF. Filled out from reference TRBV19 and TRBJ2-3, the complete variable domain reads DGGITQSPKYLFRKEGQNVTLSCEQNLNHDAMYWYRQDPGQGLRLIYYSQIVNDFQKGDIAEGYSVSREKKESFPLTVTSAQKNPTAFYLCASSIRGGEDTQYFGPGTRLTVL.

This clonotype was seen at least ten times. The chain is built from TRBV20-1 and TRBJ2-5, with D perhaps matching TRBD2 (6 bases). V was clipped by 6 bases and J by 2 bases, with 13 bases between them. The V gene's germline CDR1 is DFQATT and CDR2 SNEGSKA (reference sequence). The CDR3 spans 13 residues. The CDR3 sequence: CSAPTSNQETQYF. The CDR3 region has the DNA TGCAGTGCCCCGACTAGTAATCAAGAGACCCAGTACTTC.

The V and J genes are TRBV12-3 or TRBV12-4 and TRBJ1-5; D gene unclear. V was trimmed by 7 bases and J by 2 bases, leaving 18 bases between them. CDR3 length: 16 amino acids. In DNA, the CDR3 is TGTGCCAGCAAAGCAACCGGGAACTCGGGCAATCAGCCCCAGCATTTT. Residues: CASKATGNSGNQPQHF.

This clonotype was recorded many times. The CDR3 sequence is CASSEPSSYEQYF. The CDR3 DNA reads TGTGCCAGCAGTGAACCTAGCTCCTACGAGCAGTACTTC. V is TRBV2 and J is TRBJ2-7; D not certain. V dropped 2 bases and J dropped 0 bases, with 5 bases sitting between them. Germline V CDR1 and CDR2: SNHLY, FYNNEI. The CDR3 extends over 13 amino acids.

This clonotype has a count of ten or more. The chain is built from TRBV28 and TRBJ2-5, with D tentatively TRBD1 (6 bases). The V end was cut by 5 bases, the J end by 3 bases, with 16 bases between. Germline V gene sequence: CDR1 MDHEN, CDR2 SYDVKM. The CDR3 totals 15 residues. The DNA for the CDR3 is TGTGCCAGCAGTCCCAACAGGGTGGACGAAGAGACCCAGTACTTC. This translates into CASSPNRVDEETQYF.

The chain is built from TRBV30 and TRBJ1-4, with a weak D call TRBD1 (5 bases). V was shortened by 0 bases and J by 2 bases, with 16 bases between the two germline ends. Germline V gene data show CDR1 as GTSNPN and CDR2 as SVGIG (reference sequence). This CDR3 is 17 amino acids long. CDR3 sequence reads: CAWSVQDKGGTNEKLFF. The CDR3 DNA sequence: TGTGCCTGGAGTGTACAGGACAAGGGAGGCACTAATGAAAAACTGTTTTTT.

This clonotype was seen repeatedly, ten times or more. The chain recombines TRBV7-9 with TRBJ1-1; no clear D gene. The CDR3 is 14 residues long. V dropped 5 bases and J dropped 0 bases, with 10 bases sitting between them. The germline V gene has CDR1 SEHNR and CDR2 FQNEAQ (reference sequence). The CDR3 DNA reads TGTGCCAGCAGCGGAGGACGGATGAACACTGAAGCTTTCTTT. Translating it yields CASSGGRMNTEAFF.

This clonotype appeared many times. The rearrangement joins TRBV6-5 to TRBJ2-1; 7 bases fit TRBD2. The V gene's germline CDR1 is MNHEY and CDR2 SVGAGI. The CDR3 is made up of 13 amino acids. J gave up 8 bases and V 2 bases, and 3 bases lay outside the gene matches. CDR3 sequence: CASSYRTSDEQFF. CDR3 nucleotides: TGTGCCAGCAGTTACCGGACTAGTGATGAGCAGTTCTTC.

Ten or more counts support this clonotype. The chain uses TRBV27 and TRBJ2-6, with TRBD1 matching over 7 bases. The CDR3 runs 18 residues. Germline trimming cut 0 bases from V and 2 bases from J; bases unmatched to any gene: 7. Germline CDR1 is MNHEY and CDR2 is SMNVEV (reference sequence). The CDR3 DNA is TGTGCCAGCAGTTTATCGATACAGGGGTGGCCTGGGGCCAACGTCCTGACTTTC. The encoded protein is CASSLSIQGWPGANVLTF.

This chain connects TRBV3-1 to TRBJ2-1; 11 bases are shared with TRBD2. The ends lost 1 base at V and 9 bases at J; junction bases unmatched: 8. Germline assignment: CDR1 LGHDT and CDR2 YNNKEL (reference sequence). The CDR3 loop spans 16 amino acids. CDR3 coding DNA: TGTGCCAGCAGCCAAGTGCTAGCGGGGGGCAGGGGTGAGCAGTTCTTC. Translation: CASSQVLAGGRGEQFF.

The chain employs TRBV10-2 and TRBJ2-2; TRBD2 matches at 8 bases. The ends lost 7 bases at V and 8 bases at J; junction bases unmatched: 9. In germline, CDR1 is WSHSY, CDR2 SAAADI. This CDR3 spans 14 amino acids. The CDR3 bases are TGCGCCAGCAAAGCGGGAGTTTCACAGGGGGAGCTGTTTTTT. Encoded protein: CASKAGVSQGELFF.

For this clonotype: This is likely a read error, given that the CDR3 carries no conserved phenylalanine or tryptophan at its end. V and J are TRBV14 and TRBJ2-7; D might be TRBD1 (6 bases). Trimming left V 0 bases short and J 7 bases short, with 10 bases between. The CDR3 consists of 13 residues. The V gene's germline CDR1 is SGHDN and CDR2 FVKESK. The CDR3 DNA sequence: TGTGCCAGCAGCCAAGATAGGGGGAGAGAGCAGTACTCC. Its protein product is CASSQDRGREQYS.

Only a few counts were recorded for this clonotype. This chain joins TRBV12-3 or TRBV12-4 and TRBJ1-5; D unresolved. The CDR3 has 14 residues. V shed 3 bases and J shed 6 bases, with 12 bases lying between them. The CDR3 sequence is CASSFGWGGQPQHF. CDR3 DNA sequence: TGTGCCAGCAGTTTCGGCTGGGGTGGTCAGCCCCAGCATTTT.